A selection of T cell receptor beta chains follows, all from one sample in a study of cytomegalovirus exposure and HLA in healthy donors. Some clones are missing from TCRdb's copy, which holds only in-frame ones; the method was immunoSEQ multiplex PCR. The sample lists some 66,000 clones; around 97% were seen once. Specimen: PBMCs. These receptor sequences come from a woman aged 18-29 years in good health and CMV-seropositive. Each CDR3 is given with its conserved first and last residue. The D gene is left open where the match is weak. The listing skips clone size in some rows; elsewhere it reads once, few, many or a size class.

d_call: TRBD1; clone_size: NA; j_call: TRBJ1-1; v_call: TRBV6-1; cdr3_nt: TGTGCCAGCAGTGGGGACAGGGACATAGGCACTGAAGCTTTCTTT; cdr3_aa: CASSGDRDIGTEAFF
d_call: NA; clone_size: NA; j_call: TRBJ1-1; v_call: TRBV14; cdr3_nt: TGTGCCAGCAGCCCGGGAGGGAACACTGAAGCTTTCTTT; cdr3_aa: CASSPGGNTEAFF
d_call: TRBD2; clone_size: NA; j_call: TRBJ2-1; v_call: TRBV27; cdr3_nt: TGTGCCAGCAGCCTAGCGGGAGGGCCAGTACTCTACAATGAGCAGTTCTTC; cdr3_aa: CASSLAGGPVLYNEQFF
d_call: NA; clone_size: once; j_call: TRBJ2-2; v_call: TRBV30; cdr3_nt: TGTGCCTGGGACACCTGGGTGCTTGAGGACGGGATAAACACCGGGGAGCTGTTTTTT; cdr3_aa: CAWDTWVLEDGINTGELFF
d_call: NA; clone_size: NA; j_call: TRBJ2-2; v_call: TRBV7-7; cdr3_nt: TGTGCTAGCGGAACAGGGAACACCGGGGAGCTGTTTTTT; cdr3_aa: CASGTGNTGELFF
d_call: TRBD2; clone_size: NA; j_call: TRBJ2-4; v_call: TRBV7-9; cdr3_nt: TGTGCCAGCAGCCCAAGCGGGAGCGGCGGCATTCAGTACTTC; cdr3_aa: CASSPSGSGGIQYF
d_call: NA; clone_size: NA; j_call: TRBJ2-1; v_call: TRBV15; cdr3_nt: TGTGCCACCACGGCTGAGCGGGTCTCGAAAAATGAGCAGTTCTTC; cdr3_aa: CATTAERVSKNEQFF
d_call: NA; clone_size: NA; j_call: TRBJ2-1; v_call: TRBV7-9; cdr3_nt: TGTGCCAGCAGCTTAGGACTAGAGTTGGATGAGCAGTTCTTC; cdr3_aa: CASSLGLELDEQFF
d_call: TRBD2; clone_size: NA; j_call: TRBJ2-7; v_call: TRBV4-1; cdr3_nt: TGCGCCAGCAGCCAGGGGACTAGCGGGGCCTACGAGCAGTACTTC; cdr3_aa: CASSQGTSGAYEQYF
d_call: TRBD1; clone_size: once; j_call: TRBJ1-3; v_call: TRBV30; cdr3_nt: TGTGCCTGGTCGGGACAGTCTGGAAACACCATATATTTT; cdr3_aa: CAWSGQSGNTIYF
d_call: TRBD2; clone_size: once; j_call: TRBJ2-1; v_call: TRBV11-2; cdr3_nt: TGTGCCAGCAGCCAGGGACTAGCGGGCGATGAGCAGTTCTTC; cdr3_aa: CASSQGLAGDEQFF
d_call: TRBD1; clone_size: NA; j_call: TRBJ1-5; v_call: TRBV27; cdr3_nt: TGTGCCAGCAGTTTAGGGACAGGGGTCAATCAGCCCCAGCATTTT; cdr3_aa: CASSLGTGVNQPQHF
d_call: NA; clone_size: NA; j_call: TRBJ2-6; v_call: TRBV4-2; cdr3_nt: TGTGCCAGCAGCCAGGAAACAGGGTCCGGGGCCAACGTCCTGACTTTC; cdr3_aa: CASSQETGSGANVLTF
d_call: NA; clone_size: NA; j_call: TRBJ2-7; v_call: TRBV4-1; cdr3_nt: TGCGCCAGCAGCCAAGATAGGGGGGGAGGGTTCGAGCAGTACTTC; cdr3_aa: CASSQDRGGGFEQYF
d_call: TRBD1; clone_size: NA; j_call: TRBJ1-1; v_call: TRBV10-3; cdr3_nt: TGTGCCATCTCTAGGACAGGGGGTACTATGAACACTGAAGCTTTCTTT; cdr3_aa: CAISRTGGTMNTEAFF
d_call: NA; clone_size: NA; j_call: TRBJ2-6; v_call: TRBV5-4; cdr3_nt: TGTGCCAGCAGCTTGACCAGGGGATCTGGGGCCAACGTCCTGACTTTC; cdr3_aa: CASSLTRGSGANVLTF
d_call: TRBD1; clone_size: NA; j_call: TRBJ1-5; v_call: TRBV7-8; cdr3_nt: TGTGCCAGCAGCTTAGCCGGACAGGTCAATCAGCCCCAGCATTTT; cdr3_aa: CASSLAGQVNQPQHF
d_call: TRBD1; clone_size: NA; j_call: TRBJ2-3; v_call: TRBV18; cdr3_nt: TGTGCCAGCTCACCAGGGACAGGGCCGCCAGATACGCAGTATTTT; cdr3_aa: CASSPGTGPPDTQYF
d_call: TRBD2; clone_size: NA; j_call: TRBJ2-5; v_call: TRBV9; cdr3_nt: TGTGCCAGCAGCGTAGTGGCTAGCGGGAGGGAGACCCAGTACTTC; cdr3_aa: CASSVVASGRETQYF
d_call: NA; clone_size: NA; j_call: TRBJ2-7; v_call: TRBV6-6; cdr3_nt: TGTGCCAGCAGTTACATCGGGGAGTCGACCTACGAGCAGTACTTC; cdr3_aa: CASSYIGESTYEQYF
d_call: NA; clone_size: NA; j_call: TRBJ1-2; v_call: TRBV6-6; cdr3_nt: TGTGCCAGCAGTTACATCGGCAGGGGAGACTATGGCTACACCTTC; cdr3_aa: CASSYIGRGDYGYTF
d_call: NA; clone_size: NA; j_call: TRBJ1-1; v_call: TRBV27; cdr3_nt: TGTGCCAGCAGCTCCCTGACACTGAACACTGAAGCTTTCTTT; cdr3_aa: CASSSLTLNTEAFF
d_call: TRBD2; clone_size: NA; j_call: TRBJ2-2; v_call: TRBV7-7; cdr3_nt: TGTGCTAGCAGCTCAGATCCACTAGCGGGAGGGGCCGGGGAGCTGTTTTTT; cdr3_aa: CASSSDPLAGGAGELFF
d_call: NA; clone_size: NA; j_call: TRBJ1-2; v_call: TRBV6-5; cdr3_nt: TGTGCCAGCAGTTACCTTGCAGGGCCCCCCGGCTACACCTTC; cdr3_aa: CASSYLAGPPGYTF
d_call: NA; clone_size: NA; j_call: TRBJ2-7; v_call: TRBV5-6; cdr3_nt: TGTGCCAGCAGCTCAACCTACGAGCAGTACTTC; cdr3_aa: CASSSTYEQYF
d_call: NA; clone_size: NA; j_call: TRBJ1-1; v_call: TRBV9; cdr3_nt: TGTGCCAGCAGCGTAGCTTACGGCGGGGGTGAAGCTTTCTTT; cdr3_aa: CASSVAYGGGEAFF
d_call: TRBD2; clone_size: NA; j_call: TRBJ2-1; v_call: TRBV15; cdr3_nt: TGTGCCACCAGAGGTCTCGGGAGGGCCTCCAATGAGCAGTTCTTC; cdr3_aa: CATRGLGRASNEQFF
d_call: TRBD2; clone_size: NA; j_call: TRBJ2-2; v_call: TRBV7-3; cdr3_nt: TGTGCCAGCAGCTTACTAGCGGACGGTACCGGGGAGCTGTTTTTT; cdr3_aa: CASSLLADGTGELFF
d_call: TRBD1; clone_size: NA; j_call: TRBJ1-1; v_call: TRBV14; cdr3_nt: TGTGCCAGCAGCCAACAGGGACAGCCGAACACTGAAGCTTTCTTT; cdr3_aa: CASSQQGQPNTEAFF
d_call: NA; clone_size: once; j_call: TRBJ1-2; v_call: TRBV7-9; cdr3_nt: TGTGCCAGCAGCTCAACAGGGCTAGGCTACACCTTC; cdr3_aa: CASSSTGLGYTF
d_call: NA; clone_size: NA; j_call: TRBJ2-2; v_call: TRBV10-3; cdr3_nt: TGTGCCATCAGGAGGAACACCGGGGAGCTGTTTTTT; cdr3_aa: CAIRRNTGELFF
d_call: TRBD1; clone_size: NA; j_call: TRBJ2-7; v_call: TRBV9; cdr3_nt: TGTGCCAGCAGCGTGGCAGGGGGTCTCTCCTACGAGCAGTACTTC; cdr3_aa: CASSVAGGLSYEQYF
d_call: TRBD1; clone_size: NA; j_call: TRBJ1-2; v_call: TRBV27; cdr3_nt: TGTGCCAGCAGTCGCACCGGGACAGGGGATCACTATGGCTACACCTTC; cdr3_aa: CASSRTGTGDHYGYTF
d_call: NA; clone_size: NA; j_call: TRBJ2-1; v_call: TRBV7-9; cdr3_nt: TGTGCCAGCAGCTCAGGGACTCGGAGCTCCTACAATGAGCAGTTCTTC; cdr3_aa: CASSSGTRSSYNEQFF
d_call: TRBD1; clone_size: NA; j_call: TRBJ1-4; v_call: TRBV28; cdr3_nt: TGTGCCAGCAGTTTTGACAGGGGGAATGAAAAACTGTTTTTT; cdr3_aa: CASSFDRGNEKLFF
d_call: TRBD2; clone_size: once; j_call: TRBJ2-1; v_call: TRBV10-3; cdr3_nt: TGTGCCATCACAAGCGGGATAGCCAATGAGCAGTTCTTC; cdr3_aa: CAITSGIANEQFF
d_call: TRBD1; clone_size: once; j_call: TRBJ2-7; v_call: TRBV15; cdr3_nt: TGTGCCACCAGCAGCGGGCCCGGGACAGCCGACGAGCAGTACTTC; cdr3_aa: CATSSGPGTADEQYF
d_call: NA; clone_size: NA; j_call: TRBJ1-3; v_call: TRBV5-1; cdr3_nt: TGCGCCAGCAGTATGGAGGGTATGACTGGAAACACCATATATTTT; cdr3_aa: CASSMEGMTGNTIYF
d_call: NA; clone_size: NA; j_call: TRBJ1-2; v_call: TRBV7-2; cdr3_nt: TGTGCCAGCAGCTTACGGGGGTTCGGCTACACCTTC; cdr3_aa: CASSLRGFGYTF
d_call: NA; clone_size: NA; j_call: TRBJ1-4; v_call: TRBV5-4; cdr3_nt: TGTGCCAGCAGCCCCTCCGGGACTGGTGATGAAAAACTGTTTTTT; cdr3_aa: CASSPSGTGDEKLFF
d_call: NA; clone_size: once; j_call: TRBJ1-4; v_call: TRBV4-1; cdr3_nt: TGCGCCAGCAGCCCTAACGGGGGGATGAGGGAAAAACTGTTTTTT; cdr3_aa: CASSPNGGMREKLFF
d_call: NA; clone_size: once; j_call: TRBJ1-3; v_call: TRBV28; cdr3_nt: TGTGCCAGCAGTTGGACAGTCTTCCCTTCCTCTGGAAACACCATATATTTT; cdr3_aa: CASSWTVFPSSGNTIYF